The 29 T cell receptor beta chains below all came from one sample that was sequenced in a study of blood T cell repertoires in COVID-19. The data were produced by immunoSEQ multiplex PCR, yet TCRdb's version contains in-frame clones alone and is incomplete. The data hold tens of thousands of clones, with around 83% observed a single time. Sequencing was performed on peripheral blood. The receptors originated from a man in his fifties or sixties with acute or convalescent COVID-19.

V and J are TRBV4-2 and TRBJ2-7, with 8 bases that match TRBD1. CDR1 and CDR2 (germline): LGHNA, YNFKEQ. The CDR3 spans 14 residues. The V segment lost 6 bases and the J segment 3 bases; nucleotides outside the gene matches: 7. Here the CDR3 DNA reads TGTGCCAGCAGAATAGACAGGGGAAACTACGAGCAGTACTTC. Translated, it gives CASRIDRGNYEQYF.

The chain combines TRBV6-5 with TRBJ2-2, with 8 positions matching TRBD2. There are 14 residues in the CDR3. V gave up 5 bases and J gave up 3 bases; unmatched junction bases: 2. CDR1 and CDR2 from the germline V gene are MNHEY and SVGAGI. The CDR3 coding sequence is TGTGCCAGCAGTCCCGGGGGGGACACCGGGGAGCTGTTTTTT. Translated: CASSPGGDTGELFF.

The table lists this clone with a count of one. The genes are TRBV7-2 and TRBJ2-3; 8 nucleotides agree with TRBD1. Germline V gene sequence: CDR1 SGHTA, CDR2 FQGNSA. The ends lost 5 bases at V and 4 bases at J; junction bases unmatched: 14. The CDR3 sequence is 17 residues long. This chain's CDR3 is CASSTPATGVRADTQYF. CDR3 coding DNA: TGTGCCAGCAGCACACCTGCGACAGGGGTTAGGGCAGATACGCAGTATTTT. The whole variable domain, remainder taken from reference TRBV7-2 and TRBJ2-3, is GAGVSQSPSNKVTEKGKDVELRCDPISGHTALYWYRQSLGQGLEFLIYFQGNSAPDKSGLPSDRFSAERTGGSVSTLTIQRTQQEDSAVYLCASSTPATGVRADTQYFGPGTRLTVL.

This clone appeared once. The V gene is TRBV7-6, the J gene TRBJ1-4; the match to TRBD1 covers 7 bases. Unmatched junction bases numbered 16, after V lost 5 bases and J lost 10 bases. Germline assignment: CDR1 SGHVS and CDR2 FNYEAQ. This CDR3 has 16 residues. The CDR3 nucleotides are TGTGCCAGCAGCCCGGGGCGGACAGGTTGGATCGGAAAACTGTTTTTT. This codes for CASSPGRTGWIGKLFF.

The rearrangement uses TRBV7-6 and TRBJ2-1; 7 bases align to TRBD1. CDR1 and CDR2 from the germline V gene are SGHVS and FNYEAQ. This CDR3 has 15 residues. V lost 1 base, J lost 7 bases, and 7 bases stayed unmatched. The CDR3 DNA reads TGTGCCAGCAGCTTAGTTGGAGACAGGGTGAATGAGCAGTTCTTC. Amino acids: CASSLVGDRVNEQFF.

The V and J genes are TRBV6-5 and TRBJ1-5; D gene unclear. Deletions cut 6 bases from V and 10 bases from J, with 19 bases between. Germline V lookup: CDR1 MNHEY, CDR2 SVGAGI. CDR3 size: 14 residues. The CDR3 DNA reads as TGTGCCAGCAGCGCTTTATCACCAGCGGGCCCCCAGCATTTT. It codes for CASSALSPAGPQHF.

This clone was seen only once. The V call is TRBV19, the J call TRBJ1-3; D perhaps matches TRBD1 (5 bases). The CDR3 spans 16 residues. Germline values: CDR1 LNHDA, CDR2 SQIVND (reference sequence). Trimming stripped 7 bases from V and 0 bases from J, with 16 bases between. CDR3 loop: CASTPSRVLSGNTIYF. CDR3 coding DNA: TGTGCCAGTACCCCCAGCAGGGTGCTCTCTGGAAACACCATATATTTT.

The chain uses TRBV7-2 and TRBJ2-7; TRBD2 matches 9 bases. The germline gives CDR1 SGHTA, CDR2 FQGNSA. This CDR3 region has 14 residues. The V gene end was trimmed by 3 bases and the J gene end by 3 bases; junction bases not matched to a gene: 3. CDR3 DNA: TGTGCCAGCAGCTTTAGCGGGGGTGACTACGAGCAGTACTTC. This translates into CASSFSGGDYEQYF.

The chain combines TRBV30 with TRBJ1-3, with TRBD1 identical over 9 bases. Germline values: CDR1 GTSNPN, CDR2 SVGIG (reference sequence). Trimming at V came to 4 bases and at J to 6 bases, leaving 10 bases not matched to a gene. This CDR3 region has 15 residues. CDR3 in amino acids: CAWTALTGGKNTIYF. The CDR3 nucleotides read TGTGCCTGGACCGCCCTGACAGGGGGTAAAAACACCATATATTTT. The variable domain in full, completed from reference TRBV30 and TRBJ1-3, reads SQTIHQWPATLVQPVGSPLSLECTVEGTSNPNLYWYRQAAGRGLQLLFYSVGIGQISSEVPQNLSASRPQDRQFILSSKKLLLSDSGFYLCAWTALTGGKNTIYFGEGSWLTVV.

This clone was seen a handful of times. The gene calls are TRBV4-1 and TRBJ2-7; weak D call: TRBD2 (6 bases). The germline gives CDR1 MGHRA, CDR2 YSYEKL. There are 13 residues in the CDR3. V was shortened by 1 base and J by 6 bases, with 10 bases between the two germline ends. The DNA of the CDR3 is TGCGCCAGCAGCCAAGCGGAGGGATTCGAGCAGTACGTC. This translates into CASSQAEGFEQYV.

This clone was picked up one time. The rearrangement uses TRBV3-1 (or the pseudogene TRBV3-2) and TRBJ2-3; 8 nucleotides match TRBD1. CDR3 length: 17 amino acids. J was trimmed by 0 bases and V by 4 bases; bases with no gene match: 9. Per germline, CDR1 LGHDT and CDR2 YNNKEL (reference sequence). This chain's CDR3 is CASSPGTGITSTDTQYF. The CDR3 DNA reads TGTGCCAGCAGCCCCGGGACAGGTATTACTAGCACAGATACGCAGTATTTT.

This chain joins TRBV9 and TRBJ1-5, with 7 nucleotides matching TRBD1. V lost 0 bases to trimming and J lost 6 bases; unmatched junction nucleotides: 0. CDR3 size: 13 residues. Germline V gives CDR1 SGDLS, CDR2 YYNGEE. CDR3: CASSVAGGQPQHF. CDR3 bases: TGTGCCAGCAGCGTAGCAGGGGGTCAGCCCCAGCATTTT.

The rearrangement joins TRBV4-1 to TRBJ1-5; D is undetermined. Germline-derived CDR1 and CDR2 are MGHRA and YSYEKL. Trimming stripped 1 base from V and 0 bases from J, with 10 bases between. The CDR3 covers 16 residues. The CDR3 nucleotides are TGCGCCAGCAGCCAAGGCGACTCTTATAGCAATCAGCCCCAGCATTTT. It encodes CASSQGDSYSNQPQHF.

The rearrangement joins TRBV19 to TRBJ1-4; 7 bases are a match to TRBD1. Trimming took 7 bases from V and 2 from J; bases not matched to a gene: 10. The CDR3 extends over 16 amino acids. CDR1 and CDR2 from the germline V gene are LNHDA and SQIVND (reference sequence). CDR3 nucleotides: TGTGCCAGTACTCGACCAGGGGGGAGGACTAATGAAAAACTGTTTTTT. Protein sequence: CASTRPGGRTNEKLFF.

The sample holds one count of this clone. This rearrangement joins TRBV2 to TRBJ1-4; 12 nucleotides align to TRBD1. There are 16 residues in the CDR3. Germline trimming cut 6 bases from V and 7 bases from J; bases unmatched to any gene: 9. Germline V gives CDR1 SNHLY, CDR2 FYNNEI. CDR3: CASRPGQGAIGEKLFF. CDR3 in DNA: TGTGCCAGCAGGCCGGGACAGGGGGCGATTGGTGAAAAACTGTTTTTT.

Of note for this clone: The junction departs from germline at one end; a sequencing error may be responsible. This chain joins TRBV28 and TRBJ1-2; D not resolved. The CDR3 contains 13 residues. Germline V gene data show CDR1 as MDHEN and CDR2 as SYDVKM. The CDR3 is CASSLSPNYGYTF. The CDR3 DNA follows: TGTGCCAGCAGTTTATCCCCTAATTATGGCTACACCTTC.

This chain joins TRBV7-9 and TRBJ2-1, with 7 bases aligning to TRBD2. The V gene's germline CDR1 is SEHNR and CDR2 FQNEAQ (reference sequence). V was pared by 6 bases and J by 8 bases, with 13 bases of the junction left unmatched. The CDR3 runs 15 residues. CDR3 nucleotides: TGTGCCAGCAGTCCCCGGGACTACTTCGGCTATGAGCAGTTCTTC. Protein: CASSPRDYFGYEQFF.

The J gene is TRBJ1-1, the V gene TRBV6-5, with TRBD1 matching 8 bases. The CDR3 has 13 residues. Germline V CDR1 and CDR2: MNHEY, SVGAGI. V was pared by 6 bases and J by 4 bases, with 4 bases of the junction left unmatched. CDR3 in DNA: TGTGCCAGCAGACCCACAGGGGGCACTGAAGCTTTCTTT. Its protein is CASRPTGGTEAFF.

The CDR3 is CASSSPLGQGSYEQYF. CDR3 nucleotides: TGTGCCAGCAGTTCTCCCCTGGGACAGGGGTCCTACGAGCAGTACTTC. The chain employs TRBV28 and TRBJ2-7, with 10 bases fitting TRBD1. Germline loops: CDR1 MDHEN, CDR2 SYDVKM. After removal of 4 bases from V and 1 base from J, the junction contained 7 bases not matched to a gene. The CDR3 length is 16 residues.

The count of this clone is one. The chain couples TRBV20-1 to TRBJ2-1, with D perhaps matching TRBD2 (5 bases). V lost 3 bases to trimming and J lost 1 base, with 13 bases between them. The V gene's germline CDR1 is DFQATT and CDR2 SNEGSKA (reference sequence). The CDR3 is 15 residues long. The CDR3 DNA sequence: TGCAGTGCTAGTCAACTCGGGGTTTCCTACAATGAGCAGTTCTTC. Amino acid sequence: CSASQLGVSYNEQFF.

The chain joins TRBV5-1 to TRBJ2-5, with D perhaps TRBD1 (6 bases). The germline V gene has CDR1 SGHRS and CDR2 YFSETQ. The ends were cut back, 2 bases at V and 5 bases at J, with 16 bases in the middle. This CDR3 has 15 residues. The CDR3 loop is CASSFYTGFYETQYF. CDR3 nucleotides: TGCGCCAGCAGCTTCTATACAGGGTTCTACGAGACCCAGTACTTC.

The rearrangement uses TRBV6-5 and TRBJ1-2; tentative D call: TRBD1 (5 bases). In germline, CDR1 is MNHEY, CDR2 SVGAGI. V was shortened by 2 bases and J by 1 base, with 14 bases between the two germline ends. The CDR3 consists of 16 residues. The CDR3 sequence: CASSYRKTVYNYGYTF. In nucleotides, the CDR3 is TGTGCCAGCAGTTACCGCAAGACAGTTTATAACTATGGCTACACCTTC.

This clone occurred once. The chain combines TRBV7-9 with TRBJ2-1, with 10 positions matching TRBD2. The junction had 5 bases not matched to a gene; V was cut back by 5 bases and J by 4 bases. This CDR3 is built from 15 residues. Germline V gives CDR1 SEHNR, CDR2 FQNEAQ (reference sequence). The CDR3 DNA follows: TGTGCCAGCAGCCTCGCTAGCGGGGGTTACAATGAGCAGTTCTTC. Encoded protein: CASSLASGGYNEQFF.

The CDR3 sequence: CASSLAGTAYEQYF. The CDR3 nucleotides are TGTGCCAGCAGCTTAGCCGGGACAGCCTACGAGCAGTACTTC. This chain links TRBV7-9 with TRBJ2-7, with 7 nucleotides matching TRBD1. The CDR3 has 14 residues. V was clipped by 0 bases and J by 2 bases; unmatched bases: 1. CDR1 and CDR2 from the germline V gene are SEHNR and FQNEAQ (reference sequence).

This rearrangement joins TRBV2 to TRBJ1-1; no definite D call. From germline, CDR1 is SNHLY and CDR2 FYNNEI. Trimming removed 4 bases from V and 1 base from J, with 16 bases in between. CDR3 size: 16 residues. The CDR3 spells CASSASGLRANTEAFF. The CDR3 DNA sequence: TGTGCCAGCAGTGCCTCGGGTTTGCGGGCGAACACTGAAGCTTTCTTT.

This clone showed up just once. DNA for the CDR3: TGTGCCAGCAGCCAAGACTCGCCGGGACAGAGAAACACCATATATTTT. Protein product: CASSQDSPGQRNTIYF. This chain links TRBV3-1 (or the pseudogene TRBV3-2) with TRBJ1-3; 7 bases agree with TRBD1. Germline assignment: CDR1 LGHDT and CDR2 YNNKEL (reference sequence). Germline trimming cut 0 bases from V and 5 bases from J; bases unmatched to any gene: 7. This CDR3 is 16 amino acids long.

V usage is TRBV19 and J usage is TRBJ1-5; TRBD1 matches 8 bases. J gave up 3 bases and V 6 bases, and 4 bases lay outside the gene matches. CDR1 is LNHDA and CDR2 is SQIVND in the germline V gene (reference sequence). This CDR3 has 14 residues. The CDR3 sequence: CASRAGGFNQPQHF. The CDR3 DNA is TGTGCCAGTAGAGCAGGGGGCTTCAATCAGCCCCAGCATTTT.

CDR3 nucleotide sequence: TGTGCCAGCAGCGTAGGGAGGGAGGGGTCTAATGAAAAACTGTTTTTT. Protein: CASSVGREGSNEKLFF. The chain joins TRBV9 to TRBJ1-4, with D possibly matching TRBD1 (5 bases). This CDR3 region has 16 residues. V lost 0 bases, J lost 3 bases, and 12 bases lay in between. Per germline, CDR1 SGDLS and CDR2 YYNGEE.

This clone was counted many times. The chain uses TRBV19 and TRBJ2-3; D remains ambiguous. Deletions cut 1 base from V and 1 base from J, with 9 bases between. Germline loops: CDR1 LNHDA, CDR2 SQIVND (reference sequence). CDR3 length: 15 amino acids. CDR3 in amino acids: CASSIALTGTDTQYF. The CDR3 DNA sequence: TGTGCCAGTAGTATAGCCCTTACTGGCACAGATACGCAGTATTTT.